The present TCR beta chain was sequenced within a study of monozygotic twins with inflammatory bowel disease. CDR1 is KGHSH, CDR2 LQKENI, per germline. The CDR3 has 15 amino acids. For both chains, the TCRalpha and TCRbeta cDNA went through two nested PCRs of approximately 16 and 10 cycles. TCRdb re-called the 5' RACE reads and catalogs CDR3 proteins one per entry, DNA excluded. The table for this sample gives approximately 400,000 distinct CDR3 sequences. As regards this clonotype: Its specificity is unknown.

Findings and limits, study-wide: IBD patients, compared with healthy twins, shared fewer clonotypes with others (especially with disease activity).

The clonotype comes from a human donor with ulcerative colitis or Crohn's disease, or a healthy co-twin of an affected twin (not recorded which). Material: blood. V gene TRBV18 combines with J gene TRBJ1-5. CDR3 region: CASSPGGNSNQPQHF. The variable domain in full, with the rest retrieved from reference TRBV18 and TRBJ1-5, is NAGVMQNPRHLVRRRGQEARLRCSPMKGHSHVYWYRQLPEEGLKFMVYLQKENIIDESGMPKERFSAEFPKEGPSILRIQQVVRGDSAAYFCASSPGGNSNQPQHFGDGTRLSIL.